This T cell receptor (beta chain) is drawn from a study of shared clonotypes between healthy human individuals. Study in general: Two female and a few male donors aged 18 to 49 were enrolled.

As concerns this clone: Other DNA sequences in this sample translate to the same CDR3.

Naive CD8 cells lacked CD45RO, underwent positive selection for CCR7 and left out terminally differentiated effector memory CD45RA+ cells. Each replicate PCR on the sorted subsets used approximately 200 ng DNA (around 31,000 T cell genomes). TCRdb's table, derived via immunoSEQ multiplex PCR, lists solely in-frame clones and lacks some. The table includes millions of clones, 85% to 95% detected once. The origin of this receptor is a man younger than 35 in good health. Some clones in this sample may be carry-over from other donors' samples. The specimen was naive CD8+ T cells from PBMCs.

DNA for the CDR3: TGTGCCAGCAGTTTAGGTCTAGCCTACGAGCAGTACTTC. Its protein product is CASSLGLAYEQYF. V gene TRBV27 combines with J gene TRBJ2-7; no clear D. Germline-derived CDR1 and CDR2 are MNHEY and SMNVEV (reference sequence). The CDR3 contains 13 residues. Trimming stripped 2 bases from V and 2 bases from J, with 7 bases between.